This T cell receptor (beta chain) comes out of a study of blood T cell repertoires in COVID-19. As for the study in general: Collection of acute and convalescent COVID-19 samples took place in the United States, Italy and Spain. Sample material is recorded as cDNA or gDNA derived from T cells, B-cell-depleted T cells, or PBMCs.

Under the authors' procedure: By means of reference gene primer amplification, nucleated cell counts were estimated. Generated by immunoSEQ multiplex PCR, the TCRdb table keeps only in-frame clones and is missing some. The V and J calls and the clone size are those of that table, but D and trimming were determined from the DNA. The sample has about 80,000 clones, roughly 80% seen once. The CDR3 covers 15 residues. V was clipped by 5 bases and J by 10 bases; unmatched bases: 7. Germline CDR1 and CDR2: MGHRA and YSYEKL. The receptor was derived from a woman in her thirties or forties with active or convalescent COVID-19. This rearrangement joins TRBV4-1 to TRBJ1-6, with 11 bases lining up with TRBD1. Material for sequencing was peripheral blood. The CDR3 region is CASSEWDRGLSPLHF. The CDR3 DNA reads TGCGCCAGCAGCGAATGGGACAGGGGGTTATCACCCCTCCACTTT.